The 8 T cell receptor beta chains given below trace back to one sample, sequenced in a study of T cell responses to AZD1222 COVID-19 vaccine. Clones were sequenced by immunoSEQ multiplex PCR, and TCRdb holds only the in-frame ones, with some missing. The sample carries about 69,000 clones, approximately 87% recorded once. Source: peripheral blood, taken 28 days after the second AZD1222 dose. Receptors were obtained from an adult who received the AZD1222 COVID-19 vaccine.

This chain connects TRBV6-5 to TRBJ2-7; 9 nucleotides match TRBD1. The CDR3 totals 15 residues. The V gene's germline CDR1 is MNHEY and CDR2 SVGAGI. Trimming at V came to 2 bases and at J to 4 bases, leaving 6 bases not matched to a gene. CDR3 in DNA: TGTGCCAGCAGTTACGTGCGGGACAGGGAATACGAGCAGTACTTC. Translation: CASSYVRDREYEQYF.

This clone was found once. The CDR3 reads CASSIQMNTEAFF. DNA of the CDR3: TGTGCCAGTAGTATACAGATGAACACTGAAGCTTTCTTT. V and J are TRBV19 and TRBJ1-1; no firm D call. This CDR3 is built from 13 residues. V was clipped by 2 bases and J by 0 bases, with 4 bases between them. Germline assignment: CDR1 LNHDA and CDR2 SQIVND (reference sequence).

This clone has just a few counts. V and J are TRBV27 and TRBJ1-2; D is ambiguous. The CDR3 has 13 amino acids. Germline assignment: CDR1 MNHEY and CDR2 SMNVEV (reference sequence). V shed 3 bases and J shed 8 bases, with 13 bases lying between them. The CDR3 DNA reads TGTGCCAGCAGTTTCCTGCCCCCCCGGGGCTACACCTTC. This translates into CASSFLPPRGYTF.

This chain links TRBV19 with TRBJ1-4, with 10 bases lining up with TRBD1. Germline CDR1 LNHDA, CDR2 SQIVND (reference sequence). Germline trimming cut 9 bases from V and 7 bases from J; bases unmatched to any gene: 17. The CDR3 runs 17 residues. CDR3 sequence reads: CARRRSGTGVNCEKLFF. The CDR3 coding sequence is TGTGCCAGGCGCCGTTCCGGGACAGGGGTTAATTGTGAAAAACTGTTTTTT.

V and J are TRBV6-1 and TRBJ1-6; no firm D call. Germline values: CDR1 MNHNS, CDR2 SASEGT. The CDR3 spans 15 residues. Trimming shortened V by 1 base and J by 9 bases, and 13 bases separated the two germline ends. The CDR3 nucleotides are TGTGCCAGCAGTGAAGGGTCAGTCTATGGTTCACCCCTCCACTTT. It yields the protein CASSEGSVYGSPLHF.

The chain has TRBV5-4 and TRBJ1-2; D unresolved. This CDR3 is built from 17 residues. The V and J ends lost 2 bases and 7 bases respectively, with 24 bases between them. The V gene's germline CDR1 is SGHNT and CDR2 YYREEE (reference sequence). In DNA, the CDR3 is TGTGCCAGCAGCTTAATTAACCGGCGAGACCATATGTCTGGCTACACCTTC. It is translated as CASSLINRRDHMSGYTF.

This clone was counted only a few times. The chain's CDR3 is CASSPPGQGPNNSPLHF. CDR3 bases: TGTGCCAGCTCACCACCGGGACAGGGGCCTAATAATTCACCCCTCCACTTT. The chain has TRBV18 and TRBJ1-6, with 10 nucleotides matching TRBD1. This CDR3 has 17 amino acids. Germline V gene sequence: CDR1 KGHSH, CDR2 LQKENI. J lost 5 bases, V lost 0 bases, and 4 bases had no gene match.

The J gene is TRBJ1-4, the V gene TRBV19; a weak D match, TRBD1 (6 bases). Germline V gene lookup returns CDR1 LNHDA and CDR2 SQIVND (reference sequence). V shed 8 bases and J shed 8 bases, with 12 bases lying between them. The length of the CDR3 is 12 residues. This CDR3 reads CASSPGDEKLFF. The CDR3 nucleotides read TGTGCCAGTTCCCCAGGGGACGAAAAACTGTTTTTT. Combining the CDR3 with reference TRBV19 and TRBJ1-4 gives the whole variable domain DGGITQSPKYLFRKEGQNVTLSCEQNLNHDAMYWYRQDPGQGLRLIYYSQIVNDFQKGDIAEGYSVSREKKESFPLTVTSAQKNPTAFYLCASSPGDEKLFFGSGTQLSVL.